This TCR beta chain was captured by sequencing in a study of blood T cell repertoires in COVID-19. On the study more broadly: Researchers got acute and convalescent COVID-19 samples from the United States, Italy and Spain.

Note on this clone: Other DNA sequences within the sample encode an identical CDR3.

Libraries were prepared by immunoSEQ multiplex PCR; TCRdb keeps only in-frame clonotypes and omits some of them. This sample has some 140,000 clones, with 70% to 80% found just once. The CDR3 runs 13 residues. The germline V gene encodes CDR1 SEHNR and CDR2 FQNEAQ (reference sequence). V gave up 3 bases and J gave up 4 bases, with 7 bases separating them. The rearrangement links TRBV7-9 to TRBJ1-5, with a weak D call TRBD1 (6 bases). Sequencing used peripheral blood. This receptor was identified in a man aged 60 to 69 who had recovered from COVID-19. CDR3 sequence reads: CASSLGTNQPQHF. Written as DNA, the CDR3 is TGTGCCAGCAGCTTGGGGACAAATCAGCCCCAGCATTTT.